This T cell receptor beta chain was documented in a study of cytomegalovirus exposure and HLA in healthy donors (dated by TCRdb to the late 2010s). Turning to the overall study: According to a later analysis, the 120 or so validation repertoires were produced on the same platform as the roughly 720 repertoires of the first cohort. To predict cytomegalovirus infection status, the study combined high-throughput TCR immunosequencing, statistical association of individual TCRs with disease status, and machine learning. Besides the first cohort of 550 to 750 subjects, a separate validation cohort made up of 90 to 150 different subjects was used. The study was designed to test whether signatures of past pathogen exposure could be identified by cataloging public T cell receptors.

The donors were included in the validation cohort of roughly 130 subjects, a group kept apart from the roughly 670-subject first cohort. Concerning this clone: Its antigen is currently not known. No clone much larger than this one lies a single base away; base qualities are absent.

What the authors observed across the whole study: The authors suggested that the approach could potentially be extended to other disease states and immunological phenotypes. In a later analysis, TCRs clustered in the first cohort were found to also tend to co-occur in the roughly 110 validation repertoires, with approximately 95% of cluster scores above 0. The study gave a list of 150 to 200 TCR beta chains associated with cytomegalovirus. A few of the identified cytomegalovirus-associated TCR beta chains were confirmed in vitro to be specific for cytomegalovirus antigens. Most TCR sequences were seen in very few donors, while some public TCRs were found in many individuals. In both the original and validation cohorts, the classifier was reported to diagnose cytomegalovirus status with high specificity and sensitivity. A later analysis had no HLA typing for the validation cohort, so co-occurrence there was scored across all 120 or so repertoires.

Compared with germline, V lacks 0 bases and J lacks 5 bases; bases without a gene match: 9. The CDR3 goes from the cysteine to the phenylalanine over 16 residues. The only DNA kept is the CDR3, 48 bases in frame from the first base. The library came from the immunoSEQ multiplex PCR assay. Per the original workflow: To diagnose cytomegalovirus status from the catalog of TCR beta chain sequences, a statistical classification framework was built. Here the immuneACCESS table is served through TCRdb, limited to in-frame sequences with V and J called. Missing clones are a known gap in these copies; in checked studies unresolved V genes cover under half, and the rest lacks a known reason. The V and J calls and clone size come from that table; D and trimming were worked out from the DNA. Within this sample are roughly 140,000 clones, with 85% to 90% of them counted one time only. 3.3% of the sample is in the top ten clones.

Input material: PBMCs. This TCR was sampled from a woman in her late teens or twenties in good health and CMV-seropositive. The chain joins TRBV23-1 to TRBJ2-7, and 8 bases in between align with TRBD2. TRBV23-1 qualifies as an ORF whose function is uncertain. The CDR3 loop reads CASSQSSLAVDDEQYF. The bases read TGCGCCAGCAGTCAATCTTCACTAGCGGTGGATGACGAGCAGTACTTC.